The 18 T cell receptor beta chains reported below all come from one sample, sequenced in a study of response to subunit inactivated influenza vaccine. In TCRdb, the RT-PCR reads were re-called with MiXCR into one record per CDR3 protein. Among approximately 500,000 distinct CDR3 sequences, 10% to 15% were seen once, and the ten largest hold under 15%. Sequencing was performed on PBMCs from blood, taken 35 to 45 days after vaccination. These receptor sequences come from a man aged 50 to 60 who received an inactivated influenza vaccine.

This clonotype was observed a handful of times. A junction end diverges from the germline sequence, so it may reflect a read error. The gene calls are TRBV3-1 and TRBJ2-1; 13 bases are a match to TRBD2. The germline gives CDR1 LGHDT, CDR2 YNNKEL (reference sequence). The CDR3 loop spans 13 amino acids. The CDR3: CASSRTTGTSGIF. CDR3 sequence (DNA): TGTGCCAGCAGCCGAACAACCGGGACTAGCGGGATCTTC.

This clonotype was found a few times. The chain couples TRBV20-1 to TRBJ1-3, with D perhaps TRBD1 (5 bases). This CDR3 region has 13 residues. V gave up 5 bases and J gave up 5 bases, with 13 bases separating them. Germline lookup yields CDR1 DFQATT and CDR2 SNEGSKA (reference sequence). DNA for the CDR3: TGCAGTGCTGGCCGGGACCAAAGAAACACCATATATTTT. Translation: CSAGRDQRNTIYF.

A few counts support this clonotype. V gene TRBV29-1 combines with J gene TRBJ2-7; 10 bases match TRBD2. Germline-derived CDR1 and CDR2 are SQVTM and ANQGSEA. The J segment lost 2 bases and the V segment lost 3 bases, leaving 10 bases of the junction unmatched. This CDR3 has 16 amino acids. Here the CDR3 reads CSVDEVAGGITYEQYF. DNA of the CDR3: TGCAGCGTTGATGAGGTAGCGGGGGGTATCACCTACGAGCAGTACTTC.

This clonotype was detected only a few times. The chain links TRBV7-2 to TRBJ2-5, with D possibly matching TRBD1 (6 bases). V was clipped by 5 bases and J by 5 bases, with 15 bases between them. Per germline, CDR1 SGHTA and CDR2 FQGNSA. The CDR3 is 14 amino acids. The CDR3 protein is CASSPTGIRETQYF. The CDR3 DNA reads TGTGCCAGCAGCCCAACAGGGATTAGGGAGACCCAGTACTTC.

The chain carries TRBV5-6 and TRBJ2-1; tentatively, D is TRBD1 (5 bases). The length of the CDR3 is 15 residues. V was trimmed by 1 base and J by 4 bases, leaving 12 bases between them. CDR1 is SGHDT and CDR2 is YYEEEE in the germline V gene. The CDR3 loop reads CASSLSPGRYNEQFF. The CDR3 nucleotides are TGTGCCAGCAGCTTGTCCCCAGGGCGATACAATGAGCAGTTCTTC.

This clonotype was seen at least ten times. The CDR3 DNA follows: TGCGCCAGCAGCCAACTAGCGGACTACAATGAGCAGTTCTTC. Encoded protein: CASSQLADYNEQFF. The chain employs TRBV5-1 and TRBJ2-1, with 8 nucleotides matching TRBD2. V lost 4 bases and J lost 3; bases outside the gene matches: 3. Germline CDR1 SGHRS, CDR2 YFSETQ. The CDR3 sequence is 14 residues long.

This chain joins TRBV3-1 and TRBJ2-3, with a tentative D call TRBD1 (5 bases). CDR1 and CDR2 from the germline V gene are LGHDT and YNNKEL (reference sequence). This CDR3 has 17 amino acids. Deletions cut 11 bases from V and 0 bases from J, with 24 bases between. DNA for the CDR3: TGTGCCCTCAGCTCGAGATTGTGGGGCTCTAGCACAGATACGCAGTATTTT. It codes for CALSSRLWGSSTDTQYF.

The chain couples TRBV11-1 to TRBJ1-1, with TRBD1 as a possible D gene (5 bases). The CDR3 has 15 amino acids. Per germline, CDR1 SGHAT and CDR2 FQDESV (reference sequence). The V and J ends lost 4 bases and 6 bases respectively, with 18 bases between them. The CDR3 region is CASSSRQGGSAEAFF. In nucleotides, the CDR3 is TGTGCCAGCAGCTCCCGGCAGGGAGGAAGCGCTGAAGCTTTCTTT.

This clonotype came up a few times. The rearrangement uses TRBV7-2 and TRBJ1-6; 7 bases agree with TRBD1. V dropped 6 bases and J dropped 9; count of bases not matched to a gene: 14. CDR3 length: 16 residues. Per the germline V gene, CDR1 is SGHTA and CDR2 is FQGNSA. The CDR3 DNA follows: TGTGCCAGCAGACCACCAACGACAGGGTTTAGTTCACCCCTCCACTTT. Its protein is CASRPPTTGFSSPLHF.

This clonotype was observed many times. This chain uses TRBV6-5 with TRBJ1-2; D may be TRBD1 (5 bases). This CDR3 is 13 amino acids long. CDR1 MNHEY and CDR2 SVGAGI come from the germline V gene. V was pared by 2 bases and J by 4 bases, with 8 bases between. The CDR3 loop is CASSYQGSYGYTF. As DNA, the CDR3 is TGTGCCAGCAGTTACCAGGGTAGCTATGGCTACACCTTC.

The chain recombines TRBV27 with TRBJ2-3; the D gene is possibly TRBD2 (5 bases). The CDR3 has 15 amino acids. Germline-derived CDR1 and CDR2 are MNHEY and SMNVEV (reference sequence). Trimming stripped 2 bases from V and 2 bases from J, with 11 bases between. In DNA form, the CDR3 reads TGTGCCAGCAGTTTAGGACTCCCTCCCACAGATACGCAGTATTTT. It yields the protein CASSLGLPPTDTQYF.

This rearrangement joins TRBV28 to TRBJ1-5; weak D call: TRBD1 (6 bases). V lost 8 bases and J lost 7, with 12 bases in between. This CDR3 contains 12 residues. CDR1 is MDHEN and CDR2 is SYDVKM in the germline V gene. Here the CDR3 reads CASQNRAQPQHF. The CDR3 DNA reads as TGTGCCAGCCAAAACAGGGCCCAGCCCCAGCATTTT.

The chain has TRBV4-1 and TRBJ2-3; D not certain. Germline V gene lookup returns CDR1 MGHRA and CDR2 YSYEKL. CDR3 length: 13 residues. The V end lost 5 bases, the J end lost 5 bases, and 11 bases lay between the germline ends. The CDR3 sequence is CASSGQSLDTQYF. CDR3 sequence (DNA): TGCGCCAGCAGCGGCCAGAGCTTAGATACGCAGTATTTT.

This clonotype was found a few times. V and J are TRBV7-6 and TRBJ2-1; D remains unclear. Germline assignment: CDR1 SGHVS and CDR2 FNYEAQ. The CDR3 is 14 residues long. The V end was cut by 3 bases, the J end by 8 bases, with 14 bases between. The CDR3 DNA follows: TGTGCCAGCAGCTTGGATCGCATTGGCGATGAGCAGTTCTTC. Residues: CASSLDRIGDEQFF. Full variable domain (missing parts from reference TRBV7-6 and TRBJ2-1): GAGVSQSPRYKVTKRGQDVALRCDPISGHVSLYWYRQALGQGPEFLTYFNYEAQQDKSGLPNDRFSAERPEGSISTLTIQRTEQRDSAMYRCASSLDRIGDEQFFGPGTRLTVL.

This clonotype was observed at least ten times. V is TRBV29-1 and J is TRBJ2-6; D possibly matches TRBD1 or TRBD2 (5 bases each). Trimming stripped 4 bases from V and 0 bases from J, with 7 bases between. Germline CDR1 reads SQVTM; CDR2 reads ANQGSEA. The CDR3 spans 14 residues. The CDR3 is CSVAGSSGANVLTF. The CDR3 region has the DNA TGCAGCGTTGCAGGGAGCTCTGGGGCCAACGTCCTGACTTTC.

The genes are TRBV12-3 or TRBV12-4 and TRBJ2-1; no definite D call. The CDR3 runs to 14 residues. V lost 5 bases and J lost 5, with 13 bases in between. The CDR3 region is CASSPAAADNEQFF. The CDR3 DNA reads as TGTGCCAGCAGTCCGGCGGCAGCAGACAATGAGCAGTTCTTC.

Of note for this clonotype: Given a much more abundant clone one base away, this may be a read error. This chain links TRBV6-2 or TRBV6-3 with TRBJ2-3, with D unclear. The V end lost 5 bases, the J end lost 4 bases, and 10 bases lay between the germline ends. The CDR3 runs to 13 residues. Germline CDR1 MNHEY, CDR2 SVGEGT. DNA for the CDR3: TGTGCCAGCAGTACCGGCCTCGCAGATACGCAGTATTTT. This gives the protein CASSTGLADTQYF.

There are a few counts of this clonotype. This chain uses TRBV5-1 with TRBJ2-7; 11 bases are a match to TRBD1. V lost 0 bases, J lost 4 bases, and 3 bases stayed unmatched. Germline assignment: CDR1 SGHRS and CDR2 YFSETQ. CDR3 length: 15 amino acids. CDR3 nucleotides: TGCGCCAGCAGCTTGGGGACAGGGGGCAGATACGAGCAGTACTTC. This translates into CASSLGTGGRYEQYF.